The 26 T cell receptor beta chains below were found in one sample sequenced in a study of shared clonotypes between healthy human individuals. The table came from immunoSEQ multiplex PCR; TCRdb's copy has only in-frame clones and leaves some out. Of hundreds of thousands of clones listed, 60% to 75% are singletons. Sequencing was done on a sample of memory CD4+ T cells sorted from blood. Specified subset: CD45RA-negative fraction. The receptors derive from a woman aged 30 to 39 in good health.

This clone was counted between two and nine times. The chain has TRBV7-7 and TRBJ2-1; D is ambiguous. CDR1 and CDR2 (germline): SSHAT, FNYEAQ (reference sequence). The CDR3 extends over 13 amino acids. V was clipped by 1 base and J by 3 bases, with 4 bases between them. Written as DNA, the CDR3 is TGTGCCAGCAGCTTAGGATTCTACAATGAGCAGTTCTTC. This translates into CASSLGFYNEQFF.

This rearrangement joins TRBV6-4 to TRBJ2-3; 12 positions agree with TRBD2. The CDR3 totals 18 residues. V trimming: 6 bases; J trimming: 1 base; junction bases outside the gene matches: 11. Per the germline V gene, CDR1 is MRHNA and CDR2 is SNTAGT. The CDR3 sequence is CASSATSGRGEGTDTQYF. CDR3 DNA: TGTGCCAGCAGCGCGACTAGCGGGAGAGGGGAGGGCACAGATACGCAGTATTTT.

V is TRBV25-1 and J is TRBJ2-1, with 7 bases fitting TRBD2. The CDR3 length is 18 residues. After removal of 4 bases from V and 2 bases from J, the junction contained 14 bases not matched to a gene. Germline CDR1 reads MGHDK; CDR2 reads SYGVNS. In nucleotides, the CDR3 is TGTGCCAGCAGTGGAAATCCAGGACTAGTTGCCACCTACAATGAGCAGTTCTTC. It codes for CASSGNPGLVATYNEQFF.

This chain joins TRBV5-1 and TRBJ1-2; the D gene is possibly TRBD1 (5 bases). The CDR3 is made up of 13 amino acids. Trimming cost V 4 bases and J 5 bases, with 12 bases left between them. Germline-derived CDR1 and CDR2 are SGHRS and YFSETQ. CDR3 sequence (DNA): TGCGCCAGCAGCGATGTGGGGGAATATGGCTACACCTTC. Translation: CASSDVGEYGYTF.

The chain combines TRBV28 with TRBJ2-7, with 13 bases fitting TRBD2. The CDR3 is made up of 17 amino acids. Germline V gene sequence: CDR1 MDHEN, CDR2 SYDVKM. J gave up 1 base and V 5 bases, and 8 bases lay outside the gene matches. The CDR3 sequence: CASSTQTSGRFSYEQYF. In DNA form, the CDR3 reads TGTGCCAGCAGTACCCAGACTAGCGGGAGGTTTTCCTACGAGCAGTACTTC.

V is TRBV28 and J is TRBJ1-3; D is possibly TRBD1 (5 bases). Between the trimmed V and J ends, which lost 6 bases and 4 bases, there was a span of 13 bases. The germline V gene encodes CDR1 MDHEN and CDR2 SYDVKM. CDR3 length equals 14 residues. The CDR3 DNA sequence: TGTGCCAGCAGCCAGGGTCCAGGAGGAAACACCATATATTTT. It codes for CASSQGPGGNTIYF. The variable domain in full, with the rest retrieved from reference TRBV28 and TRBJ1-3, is DVKVTQSSRYLVKRTGEKVFLECVQDMDHENMFWYRQDPGLGLRLIYFSYDVKMKEKGDIPEGYSVSREKKERFSLILESASTNQTSMYLCASSQGPGGNTIYFGEGSWLTVV.

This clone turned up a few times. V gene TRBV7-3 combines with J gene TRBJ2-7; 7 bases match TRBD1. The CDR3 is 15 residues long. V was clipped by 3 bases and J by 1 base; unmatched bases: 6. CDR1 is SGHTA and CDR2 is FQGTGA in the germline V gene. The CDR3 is CASSFSGTESYEQYF. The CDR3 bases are TGTGCCAGCAGCTTTTCCGGGACAGAGTCCTACGAGCAGTACTTC. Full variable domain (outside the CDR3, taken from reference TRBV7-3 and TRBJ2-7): GAGVSQTPSNKVTEKGKYVELRCDPISGHTALYWYRQSLGQGPEFLIYFQGTGAADDSGLPNDRFFAVRPEGSVSTLKIQRTERGDSAVYLCASSFSGTESYEQYFGPGTRLTVT.

The CDR3 here is CANPSGTGGGYSNQPQHF. The CDR3, as DNA: TGTGCCAACCCATCTGGGACAGGGGGTGGTTATAGCAATCAGCCCCAGCATTTT. This chain connects TRBV27 to TRBJ1-5; 11 nucleotides match TRBD1. The CDR3 is 18 amino acids. Germline CDR1 and CDR2: MNHEY and SMNVEV (reference sequence). J was trimmed by 0 bases and V by 10 bases; bases with no gene match: 14.

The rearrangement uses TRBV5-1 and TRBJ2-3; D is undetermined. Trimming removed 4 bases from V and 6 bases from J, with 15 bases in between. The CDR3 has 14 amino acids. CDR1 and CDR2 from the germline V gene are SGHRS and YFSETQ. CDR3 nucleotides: TGCGCCAGCAGCCCCCCTACCGGGTCGGATACGCAGTATTTT. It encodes CASSPPTGSDTQYF. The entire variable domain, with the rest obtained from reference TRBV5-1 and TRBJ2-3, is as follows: KAGVTQTPRYLIKTRGQQVTLSCSPISGHRSVSWYQQTPGQGLQFLFEYFSETQRNKGNFPGRFSGRQFSNSRSEMNVSTLELGDSALYLCASSPPTGSDTQYFGPGTRLTVL.

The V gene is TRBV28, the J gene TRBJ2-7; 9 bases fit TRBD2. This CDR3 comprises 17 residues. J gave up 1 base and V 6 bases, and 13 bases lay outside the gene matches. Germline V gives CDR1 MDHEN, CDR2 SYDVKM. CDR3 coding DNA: TGTGCCAGCAGACTACTACTTAGCGGGAGCACATCCTACGAGCAGTACTTC. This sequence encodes CASRLLLSGSTSYEQYF.

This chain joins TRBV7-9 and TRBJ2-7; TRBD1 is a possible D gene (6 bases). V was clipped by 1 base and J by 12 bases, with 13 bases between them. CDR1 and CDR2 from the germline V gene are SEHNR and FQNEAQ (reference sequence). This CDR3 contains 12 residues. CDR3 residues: CASSLDQGRRYF. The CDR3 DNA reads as TGTGCCAGCAGCTTAGACCAGGGGAGAAGGTACTTC.

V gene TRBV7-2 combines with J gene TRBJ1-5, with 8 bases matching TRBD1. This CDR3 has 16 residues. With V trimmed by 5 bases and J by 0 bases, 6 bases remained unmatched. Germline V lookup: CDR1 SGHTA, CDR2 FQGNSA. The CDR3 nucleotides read TGTGCCAGCAGCCTGCGAGGACAGGGTAGCAATCAGCCCCAGCATTTT. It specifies CASSLRGQGSNQPQHF.

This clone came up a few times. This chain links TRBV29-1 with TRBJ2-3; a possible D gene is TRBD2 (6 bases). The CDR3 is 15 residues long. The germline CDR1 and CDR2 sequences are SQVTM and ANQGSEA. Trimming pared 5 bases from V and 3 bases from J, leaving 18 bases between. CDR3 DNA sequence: TGCAGCGTTTCTACGGCGGGGAGCCTGACAGATACGCAGTATTTT. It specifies CSVSTAGSLTDTQYF.

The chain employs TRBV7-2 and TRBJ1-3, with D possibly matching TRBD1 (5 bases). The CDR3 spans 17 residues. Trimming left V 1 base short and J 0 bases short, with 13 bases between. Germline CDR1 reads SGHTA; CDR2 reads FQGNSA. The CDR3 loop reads CASSLVGGLSSGNTIYF. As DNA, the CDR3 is TGTGCCAGCAGCTTAGTGGGGGGACTTAGCTCTGGAAACACCATATATTTT.

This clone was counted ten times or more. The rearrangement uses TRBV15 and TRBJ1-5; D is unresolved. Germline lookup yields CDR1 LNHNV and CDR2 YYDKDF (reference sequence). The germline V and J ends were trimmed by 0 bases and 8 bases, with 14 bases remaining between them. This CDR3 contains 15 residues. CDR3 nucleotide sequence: TGTGCCACCAGCAGAGATCATGGCGCGTGGGAGCCCCAGCATTTT. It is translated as CATSRDHGAWEPQHF.

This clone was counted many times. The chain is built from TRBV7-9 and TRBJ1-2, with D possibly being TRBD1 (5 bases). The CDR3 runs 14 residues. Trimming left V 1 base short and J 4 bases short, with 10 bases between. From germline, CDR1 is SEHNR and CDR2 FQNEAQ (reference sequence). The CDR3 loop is CASSLGQSAYGYTF. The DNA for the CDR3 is TGTGCCAGCAGCTTAGGACAGTCGGCCTATGGCTACACCTTC.

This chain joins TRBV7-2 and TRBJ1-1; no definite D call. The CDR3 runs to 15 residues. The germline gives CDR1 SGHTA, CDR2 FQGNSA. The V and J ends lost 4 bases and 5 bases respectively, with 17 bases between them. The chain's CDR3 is CASSSTLGGLTEAFF. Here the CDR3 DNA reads TGTGCCAGCAGCTCCACCTTGGGTGGGTTAACTGAAGCTTTCTTT.

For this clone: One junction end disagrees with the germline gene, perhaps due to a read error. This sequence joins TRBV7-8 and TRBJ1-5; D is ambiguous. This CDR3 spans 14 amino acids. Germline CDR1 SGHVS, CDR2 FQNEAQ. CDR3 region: CASSLALSNQPQHF. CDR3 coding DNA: TGTGCCAGCAGCCTAGCCCTAAGCAATCAGCCCCAGCATTTT.

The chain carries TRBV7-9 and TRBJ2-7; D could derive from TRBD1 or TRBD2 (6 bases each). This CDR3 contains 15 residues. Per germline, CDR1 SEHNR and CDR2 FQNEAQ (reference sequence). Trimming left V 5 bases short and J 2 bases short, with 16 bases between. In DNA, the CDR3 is TGTGCCAGCAGCACTCCCAGGGGACTCACCTACGAGCAGTACTTC. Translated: CASSTPRGLTYEQYF.

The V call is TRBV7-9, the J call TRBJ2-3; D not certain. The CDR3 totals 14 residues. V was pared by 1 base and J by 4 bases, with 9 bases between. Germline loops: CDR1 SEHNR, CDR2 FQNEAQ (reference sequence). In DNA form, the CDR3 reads TGTGCCAGCAGCTTAGATCTAGATCCAGATACGCAGTATTTT. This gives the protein CASSLDLDPDTQYF.

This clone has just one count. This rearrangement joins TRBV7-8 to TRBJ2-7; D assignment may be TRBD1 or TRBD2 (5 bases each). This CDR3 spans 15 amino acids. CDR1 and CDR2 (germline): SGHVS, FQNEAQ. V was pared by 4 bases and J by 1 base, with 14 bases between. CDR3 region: CASSYDGTRSYEQYF. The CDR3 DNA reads TGTGCCAGCAGCTACGACGGGACCCGATCCTACGAGCAGTACTTC. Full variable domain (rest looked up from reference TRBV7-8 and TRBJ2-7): GAGVSQSPRYKVAKRGQDVALRCDPISGHVSLFWYQQALGQGPEFLTYFQNEAQLDKSGLPSDRFFAERPEGSVSTLKIQRTQQEDSAVYLCASSYDGTRSYEQYFGPGTRLTVT.

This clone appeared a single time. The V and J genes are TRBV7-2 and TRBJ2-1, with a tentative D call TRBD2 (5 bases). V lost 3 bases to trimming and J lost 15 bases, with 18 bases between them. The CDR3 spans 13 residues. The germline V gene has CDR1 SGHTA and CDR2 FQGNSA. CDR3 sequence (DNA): TGTGCCAGCAGCTTCCTACTGCAGGCTAGCCTGTTCTTC. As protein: CASSFLLQASLFF.

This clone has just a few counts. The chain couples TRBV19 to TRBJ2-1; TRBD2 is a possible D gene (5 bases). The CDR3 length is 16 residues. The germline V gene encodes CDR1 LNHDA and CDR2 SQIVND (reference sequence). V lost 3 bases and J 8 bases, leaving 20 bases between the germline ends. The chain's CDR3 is CASSIRDSPISDEQFF. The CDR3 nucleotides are TGTGCCAGTAGTATTCGGGATAGCCCCATCTCGGATGAGCAGTTCTTC.

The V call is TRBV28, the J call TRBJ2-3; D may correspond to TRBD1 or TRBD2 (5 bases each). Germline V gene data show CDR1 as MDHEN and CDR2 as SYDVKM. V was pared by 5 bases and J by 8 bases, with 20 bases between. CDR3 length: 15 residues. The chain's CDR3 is CASSLDPRGARTQYF. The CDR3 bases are TGTGCCAGCAGTCTCGACCCCCGGGGCGCGCGTACGCAGTATTTT.

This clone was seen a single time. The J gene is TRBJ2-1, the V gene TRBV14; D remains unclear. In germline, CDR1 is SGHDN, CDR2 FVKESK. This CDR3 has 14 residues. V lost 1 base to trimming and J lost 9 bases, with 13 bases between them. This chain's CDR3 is CASSQVSSLSEQFF. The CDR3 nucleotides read TGTGCCAGCAGCCAAGTCTCGAGTTTGAGTGAGCAGTTCTTC.

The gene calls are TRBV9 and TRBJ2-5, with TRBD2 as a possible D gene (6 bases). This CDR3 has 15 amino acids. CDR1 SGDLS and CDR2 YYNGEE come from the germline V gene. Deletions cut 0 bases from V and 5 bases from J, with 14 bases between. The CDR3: CASSVAGRMGETQYF. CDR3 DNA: TGTGCCAGCAGCGTAGCGGGGAGGATGGGGGAGACCCAGTACTTC.